Below are 11 T cell receptor beta chains sequenced from a single sample in a study of Graves' ophthalmopathy and Graves' hyperthyroidism. Using RNA transcripts, the TCR beta CDR3 regions were amplified. HTBI primers were employed in first-round RT-PCR, then a second-round multiplex PCR followed. Via MiXCR, TCRdb re-called the multiplex PCR reads, giving one row per CDR3 protein. The sample contains 650,000 to 900,000 distinct CDR3 sequences, approximately 40% of which appear only once. The sample was peripheral blood. The source of these receptors is an adult man with Graves' ophthalmopathy.

The table lists this clonotype with many counts. The chain recombines TRBV7-8 with TRBJ1-4, with D perhaps TRBD1 (5 bases). Germline V lookup: CDR1 SGHVS, CDR2 FQNEAQ. The CDR3 loop spans 16 amino acids. Deletions cut 6 bases from V and 7 bases from J, with 21 bases between. Here the CDR3 reads CASSPRGLGNTEKLFF. CDR3 nucleotides: TGTGCCAGCAGTCCAAGGGGACTGGGGAATACTGAAAAACTGTTTTTT.

The gene calls are TRBV9 and TRBJ2-7; 9 bases line up with TRBD1. The V gene end was trimmed by 4 bases and the J gene end by 4 bases; junction bases not matched to a gene: 6. The CDR3 contains 14 residues. Germline V gene lookup returns CDR1 SGDLS and CDR2 YYNGEE. The CDR3, as DNA: TGTGCCAGCAGCCACAGGGGGCATCAATACGAGCAGTACTTC. It specifies CASSHRGHQYEQYF.

The table lists this clonotype with many counts. The gene calls are TRBV2 and TRBJ1-1; TRBD1 matches 7 bases. The length of the CDR3 is 17 residues. The germline gives CDR1 SNHLY, CDR2 FYNNEI. Trimming removed 5 bases from V and 0 bases from J; junction bases left unmatched: 12. For the CDR3, the DNA is TGTGCCAGCAGTTACGGGACAGTCGTGCGGGTGAACACTGAAGCTTTCTTT. The encoded protein is CASSYGTVVRVNTEAFF.

This clonotype occurred many times. The rearrangement links TRBV12-3 or TRBV12-4 to TRBJ1-1, with 7 bases lining up with TRBD1. The CDR3 has 15 amino acids. V lost 6 bases, J lost 1 base, and 8 bases stayed unmatched. CDR3 sequence (DNA): TGTGCCAGCAGCGGCTCGACAGGGAAGAACACTGAAGCTTTCTTT. It is translated as CASSGSTGKNTEAFF.

This clonotype has a single count. V and J are TRBV10-3 and TRBJ1-2, with 7 bases aligning to TRBD1. The V gene end was trimmed by 10 bases and the J gene end by 3 bases; junction bases not matched to a gene: 11. The CDR3 runs 14 residues. The V gene's germline CDR1 is ENHRY and CDR2 SYGVKD. This CDR3 is CATQEPGGDYGYTF. The CDR3 region has the DNA TGTGCCACGCAGGAACCAGGGGGGGACTATGGCTACACCTTC.

This clonotype was counted many times. V gene TRBV20-1 combines with J gene TRBJ2-5; TRBD1 or TRBD2 may be the D gene (5 bases each). V was shortened by 5 bases and J by 2 bases, with 12 bases between the two germline ends. CDR3 length equals 13 residues. Per germline, CDR1 DFQATT and CDR2 SNEGSKA (reference sequence). CDR3 sequence (DNA): TGCAGTGCTGAGGGACCGCAGCAAGAGACCCAGTACTTC. This encodes CSAEGPQQETQYF.

This clonotype was seen repeatedly, ten times or more. The chain recombines TRBV6-5 with TRBJ1-1; D is ambiguous. V shed 6 bases and J shed 0 bases, with 5 bases lying between them. The germline V gene encodes CDR1 MNHEY and CDR2 SVGAGI. This CDR3 has 12 residues. As DNA, the CDR3 is TGTGCCAGCAGAACGATGAACACTGAAGCTTTCTTT. This translates into CASRTMNTEAFF.

This clonotype was counted a few times. The rearrangement joins TRBV7-9 to TRBJ1-2; D is undetermined. Deletions cut 3 bases from V and 7 bases from J, with 6 bases between. CDR1 and CDR2 from the germline V gene are SEHNR and FQNEAQ (reference sequence). The CDR3 length is 11 residues. This chain's CDR3 is CASSLELGYTF. CDR3 DNA sequence: TGTGCCAGCAGCTTGGAGCTTGGCTACACCTTC.

The chain recombines TRBV7-9 with TRBJ1-2; 12 positions match TRBD1. Germline CDR1 reads SEHNR; CDR2 reads FQNEAQ (reference sequence). The length of the CDR3 is 14 residues. V lost 7 bases, J lost 7 bases, and 7 bases stayed unmatched. Here the CDR3 DNA reads TGTGCCAGCACCCCCGGGACAGGGGGCGCTGGCTACACCTTC. Amino acids: CASTPGTGGAGYTF.

The V and J genes are TRBV29-1 and TRBJ2-7; 9 positions match TRBD2. CDR1 is SQVTM and CDR2 is ANQGSEA in the germline V gene. There are 14 residues in the CDR3. Unmatched junction bases numbered 6, after V lost 6 bases and J lost 0 bases. CDR3 DNA sequence: TGCAGCGTGGTGACTAGCGGCCCCTCCTACGAGCAGTACTTC. Amino acid sequence: CSVVTSGPSYEQYF.

V gene TRBV29-1 combines with J gene TRBJ1-2, with no clear D. CDR3 length: 12 residues. Germline assignment: CDR1 SQVTM and CDR2 ANQGSEA. V was clipped by 4 bases and J by 4 bases, with 10 bases between them. CDR3 amino acids: CSVAGRGYGYTF. The CDR3 DNA follows: TGCAGCGTTGCCGGCCGTGGCTATGGCTACACCTTC.